These 15 T cell receptor beta chains came from one sample sequenced in a study of T cells in women clearing cervical HPV infection. Clones were read by immunoSEQ multiplex PCR, and TCRdb kept only the in-frame ones, dropping some. This sample carries around 30,000 clones, with 7.5% to 10% going to the ten biggest clones. The sequencing input was blood buffy coat. The source of these receptors is a woman aged 18 to 69 with a cervical HPV16 infection that either progressed to CIN3+ or cleared (not recorded which).

Comment on this clone: The read is 3 residues too short to cover the CDR3 end, so that end is filled in from the germline J gene. The chain carries TRBV2 and TRBJ1-1; D not certain. From germline, CDR1 is SNHLY and CDR2 FYNNEI. The CDR3 extends over 10 amino acids. The CDR3 loop is CASKDSGAFF. The CDR3 bases that were read are TGTGCCAGCAAGGACTCTGGA.

Turning to this clone: The read halts 3 residues ahead of the CDR3 end, with the missing end drawn from the germline J gene. This chain joins TRBV19 and TRBJ1-2; TRBD1 matches at 9 bases. CDR3 length equals 14 residues. Germline V gene sequence: CDR1 LNHDA, CDR2 SQIVND (reference sequence). CDR3 DNA, as far as it was read: TGTGCCAGTAGTGAGACAGGGGGACTAGACGAC. As protein: CASSETGGLDD. The full CDR3 protein is CASSETGGLDDYTF.

For this clone: The sequenced fragment ends 3 residues before the CDR3 boundary, so the rest is inferred from the germline J gene. The J gene is TRBJ2-1, the V gene TRBV7-2; no clear D. The CDR3 runs to 12 residues. V was shortened by 3 bases and J by 4 bases, with 4 bases between the two germline ends. In germline, CDR1 is SGHTA, CDR2 FQGNSA. The CDR3 bases that were read are TGTGCCAGCAGCTTCACTTACAATGAG. Amino acids: CASSFTYNE. The whole CDR3 region reads CASSFTYNEQFF.

Worth noting for this clone: The sequence runs out 3 residues before the end of the CDR3; the remainder is reconstructed from the germline J gene. The V call is TRBV7-6, the J call TRBJ1-2; TRBD1 might be the D (5 bases). The length of the CDR3 is 14 residues. Per germline, CDR1 SGHVS and CDR2 FNYEAQ. The CDR3 here is CASSLGGLLYDYTF. The covered CDR3 bases are TGTGCCAGCAGCTTAGGGGGCTTACTGTACGAC.

Concerning this clone itself: Read data end 3 residues before the CDR3 end; the end is taken from the germline J gene. This chain joins TRBV6-2 or TRBV6-3 and TRBJ2-5; D gene unclear. V was pared by 6 bases and J by 1 base, with 9 bases between. The germline V gene has CDR1 MNHEY and CDR2 SVGEGT. The length of the CDR3 is 13 residues. The CDR3 DNA, read in part, is TGTGCCAGCAGCTACGACTTCCAAGAGACC. It translates to CASSYDFQET. The whole CDR3 protein reads CASSYDFQETQYF.

Details on this clone: Coverage ceases 3 residues before the CDR3 finishes, and the germline J gene fills in the end. The rearrangement joins TRBV7-3 to TRBJ1-2; D is unresolved. The CDR3 loop spans 13 amino acids. The germline CDR1 and CDR2 sequences are SGHTA and FQGTGA. CDR3 sequence: CASSTRGLHGYTF. CDR3 DNA (partial): TGTGCCAGCAGCACCAGAGGGCTACACGGC.

Of note for this clone: From the germline J gene comes the end of the CDR3, since the read stops 3 residues before it. The chain uses TRBV6-2 or TRBV6-3 and TRBJ2-3; D may be TRBD1 (6 bases). Deletions cut 5 bases from V and 3 bases from J, with 21 bases between. Germline V gene lookup returns CDR1 MNHEY and CDR2 SVGEGT. The CDR3 length is 17 residues. This chain's CDR3 is CASSLQGTLYNTDTQYF. CDR3 bases read: TGTGCCAGCAGTCTACAGGGTACCCTATATAATACAGATACG.

In regard to this clone: The CDR3 extends 3 residues past the end of the read, so its final part is completed from the germline J gene. The J gene is TRBJ1-5, the V gene TRBV12-3 or TRBV12-4; D not resolved. Trimming removed 5 bases from V and 4 bases from J, with 12 bases in between. The CDR3 is 14 residues long. CDR3 DNA (partial): TGTGCCAGCAGTCAAGGGCAGGCTAATCAGCCC. Its protein product is CASSQGQANQP. The entire CDR3 sequence reads CASSQGQANQPQHF.

Notes on this clone: The CDR3 is cut off 3 residues early in the read; its end comes from the germline J gene. The chain combines TRBV5-1 with TRBJ2-2; D is ambiguous. There are 15 residues in the CDR3. V was shortened by 4 bases and J by 3 bases, with 13 bases between the two germline ends. Germline loops: CDR1 SGHRS, CDR2 YFSETQ. CDR3 protein: CASSLSGLDTGELFF. CDR3 DNA (partial): TGCGCCAGCAGCCTCTCGGGTTTGGACACCGGGGAG.

Concerning this clone: The CDR3 end lies 3 residues beyond the end of the read and is filled in from the germline J gene. The chain is built from TRBV4-1 and TRBJ2-5; TRBD2 matches at 9 bases. Trimming at V came to 6 bases and at J to 1 base, leaving 15 bases not matched to a gene. Germline-derived CDR1 and CDR2 are MGHRA and YSYEKL. This CDR3 spans 18 amino acids. The CDR3 sequence is CASSSRGSGGSLQETQYF. Incomplete CDR3 DNA: TGCGCCAGCAGTTCAAGGGGTAGCGGGGGAAGTCTCCAAGAGACC.

As for this clone: Read data end 3 residues before the CDR3 end; the end is taken from the germline J gene. J is TRBJ2-7 and V is TRBV20-1; D perhaps matches TRBD1 (6 bases). Germline CDR1 reads DFQATT; CDR2 reads SNEGSKA (reference sequence). This CDR3 is 13 amino acids long. Trimming removed 4 bases at V and 0 bases at J, with 10 bases between. The CDR3 region is CSATRDNSYEQYF. CDR3 DNA (partial): TGCAGTGCTACCCGGGACAACTCCTACGAG.

Turning to this clone: The CDR3 extends 3 residues past the end of the read, so its final part is completed from the germline J gene. The chain is built from TRBV20-1 and TRBJ2-7; TRBD1 might be the D (6 bases). With 4 bases removed from V and 2 bases from J, the gap between germline ends came to 9 bases. There are 12 residues in the CDR3. Germline-derived CDR1 and CDR2 are DFQATT and SNEGSKA (reference sequence). The sequenced part of the CDR3 DNA is TGCAGTGCTAACGAGGGGGCCTACGAG. This translates into CSANEGAYE. The entire CDR3 sequence reads CSANEGAYEQYF.

A note on this clone: The read halts 3 residues ahead of the CDR3 end, with the missing end drawn from the germline J gene. The chain uses TRBV7-2 and TRBJ2-3; the match to TRBD2 covers 13 bases. Unmatched junction bases numbered 1, after V lost 4 bases and J lost 6 bases. This CDR3 spans 14 amino acids. The germline V gene encodes CDR1 SGHTA and CDR2 FQGNSA. Incomplete CDR3 DNA: TGTGCCAGCAGCTCGACTAGCGGGGGGGATACG. It codes for CASSSTSGGDT. The complete CDR3 protein is CASSSTSGGDTQYF.

Points on this clone: With the read ending 3 residues before the CDR3 end, the germline J gene is used to fill in that end. This chain connects TRBV7-9 to TRBJ1-1; 8 nucleotides align to TRBD1. Germline V lookup: CDR1 SEHNR, CDR2 FQNEAQ (reference sequence). V lost 3 bases to trimming and J lost 1 base; unmatched junction nucleotides: 1. The CDR3 is 14 amino acids. CDR3 amino acids: CASSLDRANTEAFF. Partial CDR3 DNA: TGTGCCAGCAGCTTGGACAGGGCGAACACTGAA.

Points on this clone: Read sequence stops 3 residues before the CDR3 end, and the germline J gene provides the missing end. The chain employs TRBV7-8 and TRBJ1-5, with no clear D. Germline CDR1 SGHVS, CDR2 FQNEAQ. Trimming removed 5 bases from V and 3 bases from J, with 14 bases in between. The CDR3 covers 15 residues. The CDR3 spells CASSPQAGPNQPQHF. CDR3 DNA, as far as it was read: TGTGCCAGCAGCCCTCAGGCGGGCCCCAATCAGCCC.